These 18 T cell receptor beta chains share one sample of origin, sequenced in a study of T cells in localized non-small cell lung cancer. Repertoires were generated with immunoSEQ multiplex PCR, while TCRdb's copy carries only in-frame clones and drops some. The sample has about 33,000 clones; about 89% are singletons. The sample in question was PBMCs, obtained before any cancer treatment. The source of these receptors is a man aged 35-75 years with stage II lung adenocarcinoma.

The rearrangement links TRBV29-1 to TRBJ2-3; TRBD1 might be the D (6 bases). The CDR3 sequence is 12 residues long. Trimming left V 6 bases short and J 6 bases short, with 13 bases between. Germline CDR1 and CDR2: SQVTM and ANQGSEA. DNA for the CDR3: TGCAGCGTAGGAACTGGGGGCGATACGCAGTATTTT. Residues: CSVGTGGDTQYF.

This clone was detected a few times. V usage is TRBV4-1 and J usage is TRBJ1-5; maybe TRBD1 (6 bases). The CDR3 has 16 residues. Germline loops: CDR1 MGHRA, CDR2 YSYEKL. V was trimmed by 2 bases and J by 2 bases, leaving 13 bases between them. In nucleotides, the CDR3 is TGCGCCAGCAGCCAACCAGGGGAGGCGGGCAATCAGCCCCAGCATTTT. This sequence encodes CASSQPGEAGNQPQHF.

In DNA form, the CDR3 reads TGTGCCAGCAGCCCTCCGGCGGGAGGCCCGGAGACCCAGTACTTC. Translated, it gives CASSPPAGGPETQYF. The chain joins TRBV14 to TRBJ2-5; TRBD2 matches 8 bases. Looked up from germline, CDR1 is SGHDN and CDR2 is FVKESK. After removal of 4 bases from V and 5 bases from J, the junction contained 9 bases not matched to a gene. The CDR3 is 15 amino acids.

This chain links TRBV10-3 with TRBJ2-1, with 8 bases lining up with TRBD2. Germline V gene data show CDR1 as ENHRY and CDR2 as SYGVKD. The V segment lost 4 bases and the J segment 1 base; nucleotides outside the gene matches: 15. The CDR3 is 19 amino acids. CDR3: CAISVGVLWGLESYNEQFF. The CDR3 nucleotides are TGTGCCATCAGTGTTGGGGTTTTATGGGGACTAGAATCCTACAATGAGCAGTTCTTC.

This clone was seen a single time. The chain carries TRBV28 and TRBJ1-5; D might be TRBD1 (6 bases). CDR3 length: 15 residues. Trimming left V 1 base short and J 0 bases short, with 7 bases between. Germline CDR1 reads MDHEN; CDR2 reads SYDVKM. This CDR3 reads CASSLYRVSNQPQHF. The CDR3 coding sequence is TGTGCCAGCAGTTTATACAGGGTTAGCAATCAGCCCCAGCATTTT.

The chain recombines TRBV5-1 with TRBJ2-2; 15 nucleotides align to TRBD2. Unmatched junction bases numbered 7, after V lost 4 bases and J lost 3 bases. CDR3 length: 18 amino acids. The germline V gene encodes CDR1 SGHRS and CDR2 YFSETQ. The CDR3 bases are TGCGCCAGCAGCATACTCGGACTAGCGGGAGGGGACACCGGGGAGCTGTTTTTT. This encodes CASSILGLAGGDTGELFF. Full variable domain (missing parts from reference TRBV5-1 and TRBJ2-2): KAGVTQTPRYLIKTRGQQVTLSCSPISGHRSVSWYQQTPGQGLQFLFEYFSETQRNKGNFPGRFSGRQFSNSRSEMNVSTLELGDSALYLCASSILGLAGGDTGELFFGEGSRLTVL.

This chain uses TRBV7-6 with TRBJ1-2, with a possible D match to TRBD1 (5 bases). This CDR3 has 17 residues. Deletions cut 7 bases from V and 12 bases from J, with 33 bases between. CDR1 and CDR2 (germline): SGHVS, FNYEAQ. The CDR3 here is CASNSALTVALLWGHTF. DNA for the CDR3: TGTGCCAGCAATTCTGCCCTCACAGTTGCGTTACTATGGGGCCACACCTTC.

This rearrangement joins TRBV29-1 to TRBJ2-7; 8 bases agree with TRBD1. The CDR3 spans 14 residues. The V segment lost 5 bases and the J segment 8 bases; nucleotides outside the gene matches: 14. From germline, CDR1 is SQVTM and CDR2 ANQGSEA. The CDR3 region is CSVLGGQEVKQQYF. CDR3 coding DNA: TGCAGCGTTCTTGGGGGACAGGAGGTGAAGCAGCAGTACTTC.

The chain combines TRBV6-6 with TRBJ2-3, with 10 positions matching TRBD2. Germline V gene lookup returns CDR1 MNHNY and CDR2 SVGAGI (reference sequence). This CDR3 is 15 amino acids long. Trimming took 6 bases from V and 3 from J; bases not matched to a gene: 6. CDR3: CASSQGLAKTDTQYF. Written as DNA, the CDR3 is TGTGCCAGCAGCCAGGGACTAGCGAAGACAGATACGCAGTATTTT.

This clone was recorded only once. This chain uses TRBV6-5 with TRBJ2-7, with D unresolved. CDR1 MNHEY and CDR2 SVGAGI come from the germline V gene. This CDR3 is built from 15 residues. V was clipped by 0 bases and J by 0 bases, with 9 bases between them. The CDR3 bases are TGTGCCAGCAGTTACTCGGTCGGGCCCTCCTACGAGCAGTACTTC. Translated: CASSYSVGPSYEQYF.

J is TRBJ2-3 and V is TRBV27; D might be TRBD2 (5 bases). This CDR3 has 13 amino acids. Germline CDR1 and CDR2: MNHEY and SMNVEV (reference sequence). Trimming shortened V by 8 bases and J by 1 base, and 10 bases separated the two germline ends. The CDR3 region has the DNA TGTGCCAGCTGTAAGGGAGGCACAGATACGCAGTATTTT. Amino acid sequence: CASCKGGTDTQYF.

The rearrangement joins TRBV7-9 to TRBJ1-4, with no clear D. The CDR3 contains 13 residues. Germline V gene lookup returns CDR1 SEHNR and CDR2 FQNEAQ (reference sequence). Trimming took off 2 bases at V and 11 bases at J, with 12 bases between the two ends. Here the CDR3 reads CASSLPGVVKLFF. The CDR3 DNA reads TGTGCCAGCAGCTTACCGGGCGTTGTGAAACTGTTTTTT.

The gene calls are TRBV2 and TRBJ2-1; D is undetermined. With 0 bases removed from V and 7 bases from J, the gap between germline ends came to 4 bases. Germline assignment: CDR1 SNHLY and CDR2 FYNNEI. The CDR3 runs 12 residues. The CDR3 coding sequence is TGTGCCAGCAGTGAAGCGGGGAATGAGCAGTTCTTC. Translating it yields CASSEAGNEQFF.

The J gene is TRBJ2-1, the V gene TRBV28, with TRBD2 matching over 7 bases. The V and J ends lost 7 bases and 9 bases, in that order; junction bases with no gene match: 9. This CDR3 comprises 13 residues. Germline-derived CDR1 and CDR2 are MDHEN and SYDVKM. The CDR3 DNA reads TGTGCCAGCAAATTCGGGAGGCCGGGTGAGCAGTTCTTC. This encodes CASKFGRPGEQFF. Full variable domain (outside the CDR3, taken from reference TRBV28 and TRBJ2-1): DVKVTQSSRYLVKRTGEKVFLECVQDMDHENMFWYRQDPGLGLRLIYFSYDVKMKEKGDIPEGYSVSREKKERFSLILESASTNQTSMYLCASKFGRPGEQFFGPGTRLTVL.

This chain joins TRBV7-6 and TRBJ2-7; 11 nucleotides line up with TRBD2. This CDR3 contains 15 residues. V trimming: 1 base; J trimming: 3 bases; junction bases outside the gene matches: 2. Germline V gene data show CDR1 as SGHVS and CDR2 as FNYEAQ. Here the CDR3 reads CASSLEGTSGYEQYF. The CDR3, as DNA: TGTGCCAGCAGCTTAGAAGGGACTAGCGGCTACGAGCAGTACTTC.

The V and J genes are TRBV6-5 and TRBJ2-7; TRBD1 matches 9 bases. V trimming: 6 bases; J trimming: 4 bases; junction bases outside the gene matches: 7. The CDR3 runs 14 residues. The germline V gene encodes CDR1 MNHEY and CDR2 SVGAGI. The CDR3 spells CASRGQGMVYEQYF. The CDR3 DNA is TGTGCCAGCAGGGGACAGGGAATGGTTTACGAGCAGTACTTC.

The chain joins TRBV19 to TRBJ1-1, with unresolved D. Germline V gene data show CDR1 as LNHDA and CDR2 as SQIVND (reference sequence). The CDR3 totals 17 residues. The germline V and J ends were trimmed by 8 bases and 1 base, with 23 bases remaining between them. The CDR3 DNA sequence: TGTGCCAGTCAAATTATTTCCGGAATAGACACGAACACTGAAGCTTTCTTT. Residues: CASQIISGIDTNTEAFF.

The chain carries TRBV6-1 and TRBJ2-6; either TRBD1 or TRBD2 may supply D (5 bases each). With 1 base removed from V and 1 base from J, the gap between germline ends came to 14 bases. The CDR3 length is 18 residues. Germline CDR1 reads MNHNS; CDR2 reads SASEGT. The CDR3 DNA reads TGTGCCAGCAGTGAAGGATTTGGGGGTCGTTCTGGGGCCAACGTCCTGACTTTC. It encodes CASSEGFGGRSGANVLTF.